This T cell receptor beta chain was recovered during a study of OX40 agonist ivuxolimab in advanced cancers. For the study in its entirety: Ivuxolimab was a fully human IgG2 agonistic monoclonal antibody targeting the costimulatory receptor OX40 (CD134). Intravenous ivuxolimab was administered to patients every 2 weeks at six dose levels: 0.01, 0.1, 0.3, 1.5, 3 and 10 mg/kg. Of the approximately 50 dose-escalation patients, hepatocellular carcinoma was present in 19, melanoma in about 15, renal cell carcinoma in 9 and head and neck cancer in 9. In the dose-escalation cohort, 65% to 90% of patients were male, and the mean age was approximately 60 years, with a range of 23 to 79. Prior anti-PD-1, anti-PD-L1 or anti-CTLA-4 therapy was permitted, and 40% of dose-escalation patients had received checkpoint inhibitors. Three dose-escalation patients achieved partial responses, one with hepatocellular carcinoma and two with cutaneous melanoma. The purpose of peripheral TCRbeta sequencing was to test whether ivuxolimab changed TCR sequence diversity and led to clonal T-cell expansion. The monotherapy dose-escalation portion (N ≈ 56 patients) of the phase I ivuxolimab trial is reported in the paper.

The trial excluded patients who had a history of autoimmune disease or who were on systemic immunosuppression. Peripheral blood for TCR sequencing was drawn from every dose cohort at baseline, at cycle 4 day 1 and at cycle 7 day 1. Samples came from an open-label, multicenter, first-in-human phase I dose-escalation trial of ivuxolimab. Adults with locally advanced or metastatic head and neck squamous cell, hepatocellular, melanoma or renal cell carcinoma were enrolled in the trial. Before TCR sequencing, CD4+ and CD8+ T cells were separately sorted from peripheral blood. Overall study outcomes, separate from this receptor: Which antigens the clonally expanded peripheral T cells were specific for was not determined. Clonal expansion of both CD4+ and CD8+ blood T cells was observed from baseline to week 6 at doses 0.1 to 3.0 mg/kg. Partial responders in the 0.1-3.0 mg/kg groups had among the lowest normalized peripheral clonal expansion, especially among CD8+ T cells. Low levels of normalized T-cell clonal expansion were also shown by some nonresponding patients. After ivuxolimab, more expanded clones were found on average in CD8+ T cells than in CD4+ T cells.

Genomic DNA was isolated from the sorted cells so that the TCRbeta CDR3 region could be sequenced. The immunoSEQ Assay was used to sequence the TCRbeta CDR3 regions. TCRdb stores this immuneACCESS table with in-frame sequences only. Part of the clones is absent; in the studies checked, under half of the shortfall reflects unresolved V genes, and no reason is known for the rest. The sample has 81,000 or so clones on record, about 90% of them singletons. The ten largest clonotypes hold 8.4% of the sample. The germline ends are 12 bases apart after V is trimmed by 5 bases and J by 9 bases. The CDR3, from cysteine to phenylalanine, totals 11 residues. The retained sequence is limited to the CDR3, 33 bases, with the frame set at the first base. The germline V gene supplies CDR1 SQVTM and CDR2 ANQGSEA. As for this clone: The antigen it recognizes is unknown. The input lacks base qualities; no much larger clone sits a single base away.

The clonotype was recovered from an adult with an advanced solid tumor such as melanoma, head and neck, liver or kidney cancer. The starting material was CD4+ or CD8+ T cells sorted from blood, obtained in a trial of the OX40 agonist ivuxolimab. The sequence joins TRBV29-1 to TRBJ2-3, and TRBD1 may be the D gene, going by 5 matching bases. In nucleotide form, the sequence is TGCAGCGTTAATAAGGGGATGACGCAGTATTTT. It encodes CSVNKGMTQYF.